These 2 T cell receptor beta chains were sequenced from one sample in a study of T cells in localized non-small cell lung cancer. Sequenced by immunoSEQ multiplex PCR; TCRdb stores in-frame clones only, minus some. This sample has more than 1,500 clones, with around a third found just once. Sequencing was performed on normal lung tissue next to the tumor, taken before any cancer treatment. These receptors originate from a woman aged 35 to 70 with stage II lung adenocarcinoma.

The table lists this clone with a few counts. V usage is TRBV2 and J usage is TRBJ1-2; 8 bases line up with TRBD1. Germline V gene sequence: CDR1 SNHLY, CDR2 FYNNEI. This CDR3 has 13 amino acids. Losses at the gene ends were 7 bases for V and 6 bases for J; bases not matched to a gene: 7. CDR3 bases: TGTGCCAGCACAACGACAGGGGCAAATGGCTACACCTTC. It yields the protein CASTTTGANGYTF.

The chain recombines TRBV10-2 with TRBJ2-3; possibly TRBD1 for D (5 bases). CDR1 is WSHSY, CDR2 SAAADI, per germline. V lost 9 bases to trimming and J lost 0 bases, with 19 bases between them. The CDR3 contains 16 residues. This chain's CDR3 is CASQTEGATSTDTQYF. The DNA of the CDR3 is TGCGCCAGTCAAACAGAAGGGGCGACTAGCACAGATACGCAGTATTTT.